This TCR beta chain was recorded in a study of shared clonotypes between healthy human individuals. Study-level background: Aged between 18 and 49, the donors were a couple of women and three men. Overall study results and limits: Naive subsets generally had larger estimated richness than memory subsets. The four-donor shared clonotypes exceeded non-shared clonotypes in generation probability, with non-shared ones scoring lower.

Deep was the level at which the assay was run. TCRdb's copy holds only in-frame clones and misses some; the assay was immunoSEQ multiplex PCR. The table shows roughly 2,500,000 clones, with roughly 93% occurring only once. Worth noting for this clone: Antigen: not known.

Germline V CDR1 and CDR2: MDHEN, SYDVKM. Trimming removed 2 bases from V and 3 bases from J; junction bases left unmatched: 15. This CDR3 has 18 amino acids. Input material: naive CD4+ T cells from PBMCs. Subset denoted: CD45RA+ positively selected. The sequence was collected from a man aged 18 to 30 in good health. Some clones in this sample may be carry-over from other donors' samples. V gene TRBV28 combines with J gene TRBJ1-2, with TRBD1 matching over 7 bases. The CDR3 loop reads CASSLLTGVLGIDYGYTF. The DNA of the CDR3 is TGTGCCAGCAGTTTACTCACAGGGGTCCTCGGGATAGACTATGGCTACACCTTC.